Following are 25 T cell receptor beta chains from one sample sequenced in a study of blood T cell repertoires in COVID-19 (TCRdb year 2020). Libraries came from the immunoSEQ multiplex PCR assay. The immuneACCESS repertoire file appears here via TCRdb, limited to in-frame rearrangements. These files lack a portion of the clones; in checked studies, under half of the deficit traces to unresolved V genes, and the cause of the others is not known. The sample profile shows roughly 68,000 clones; about 91% of them were found once. Of the sample, 5.5% to 7% is held by the ten largest clones. What was sequenced was peripheral blood. The receptors shown here come from a woman in her 70s with acute or convalescent COVID-19.

The V and J genes are TRBV5-4 and TRBJ2-1; TRBD2 matches at 10 bases. Germline V lookup: CDR1 SGHNT, CDR2 YYREEE (reference sequence). The trim removed 0 bases at V and 7 bases at J, leaving 4 bases unmatched. The CDR3 has 15 residues. The CDR3 loop reads CASSLEIAGGNEQFF. The CDR3 DNA is TGTGCCAGCAGCTTGGAAATAGCGGGAGGAAATGAGCAGTTCTTC.

The chain employs TRBV28 and TRBJ2-6, with D tentatively TRBD1 (6 bases). Trimming cost V 9 bases and J 0 bases, with 15 bases left between them. Germline lookup yields CDR1 MDHEN and CDR2 SYDVKM. The length of the CDR3 is 16 residues. The CDR3 region is CASGTRPRSGANVLTF. CDR3 nucleotides: TGTGCCAGTGGGACAAGGCCTCGCTCTGGGGCCAACGTCCTGACTTTC.

This chain links TRBV27 with TRBJ2-3; D remains unclear. Per germline, CDR1 MNHEY and CDR2 SMNVEV (reference sequence). The CDR3 is 14 amino acids. V lost 4 bases and J lost 7, with 15 bases in between. The CDR3 loop reads CASSSELEYHTQYF. In DNA, the CDR3 is TGTGCCAGCAGTTCCGAGCTAGAGTATCATACGCAGTATTTT.

The chain couples TRBV28 to TRBJ1-6; D gene ambiguous. V lost 6 bases, J lost 2 bases, and 11 bases lay in between. The CDR3 covers 15 residues. From germline, CDR1 is MDHEN and CDR2 SYDVKM. The CDR3 spells CASSSSRAYNSPLHF. The CDR3 coding sequence is TGTGCCAGCAGCTCGTCCCGGGCCTATAATTCACCCCTCCACTTT.

The chain has TRBV7-9 and TRBJ1-2; D may be TRBD1 (6 bases). Germline V CDR1 and CDR2: SEHNR, FQNEAQ (reference sequence). CDR3 length equals 15 residues. Trimming left V 6 bases short and J 8 bases short, with 22 bases between. CDR3 protein: CASSPPPQGSGGYTF. CDR3 coding DNA: TGTGCCAGCAGTCCACCACCTCAGGGGTCAGGAGGCTACACCTTC.

In regard to this clone: At the DNA level, this CDR3 is encoded by other sequences in the same sample as well. The J gene is TRBJ1-2, the V gene TRBV30; 11 positions agree with TRBD1. The ends lost 8 bases at V and 7 bases at J; junction bases unmatched: 9. CDR1 is GTSNPN, CDR2 SVGIG, per germline (reference sequence). The CDR3 runs 13 residues. CDR3 DNA sequence: TGTGCCCGGGGACAGGGGGGCTTAGGTGGCTACACCTTC. It translates to CARGQGGLGGYTF.

V usage is TRBV18 and J usage is TRBJ1-6; D remains ambiguous. The germline V gene encodes CDR1 KGHSH and CDR2 LQKENI. The V gene lost 3 bases and the J gene lost 10 bases, with 10 bases spanning the gap. The CDR3 is 13 amino acids. CDR3 residues: CASSPMRESPLHF. The CDR3 bases are TGTGCCAGCTCACCGATGAGGGAATCACCCCTCCACTTT.

V and J are TRBV7-2 and TRBJ2-5; a possible D gene is TRBD2 (5 bases). The CDR3 loop spans 16 amino acids. Trimming cost V 2 bases and J 0 bases, with 13 bases left between them. From germline, CDR1 is SGHTA and CDR2 FQGNSA. The CDR3 coding sequence is TGTGCCAGCAGCTTACGCCCTAGCTCGTACCAAGAGACCCAGTACTTC. It codes for CASSLRPSSYQETQYF.

This chain uses TRBV4-1 with TRBJ1-1, with 8 bases identical to TRBD1. The V segment lost 5 bases and the J segment 3 bases; nucleotides outside the gene matches: 2. The germline V gene has CDR1 MGHRA and CDR2 YSYEKL. The CDR3 spans 13 residues. In nucleotides, the CDR3 is TGCGCCAGCAGCGAGACAGGGGACACTGAAGCTTTCTTT. Protein: CASSETGDTEAFF.

The chain links TRBV7-8 to TRBJ2-2; 13 bases map to TRBD2. The CDR3 totals 16 residues. J lost 9 bases, V lost 5 bases, and 9 bases had no gene match. Germline CDR1 reads SGHVS; CDR2 reads FQNEAQ. The CDR3 here is CASSQETSGGARELFF. DNA of the CDR3: TGTGCCAGCAGCCAGGAAACTAGCGGGGGGGCTAGGGAGCTGTTTTTT.

The chain has TRBV7-2 and TRBJ1-4; TRBD1 aligns across 11 bases. CDR3 length equals 15 residues. The V segment lost 4 bases and the J segment 7 bases; nucleotides outside the gene matches: 5. The germline gives CDR1 SGHTA, CDR2 FQGNSA. For the CDR3, the DNA is TGTGCCAGCAGCTCGCCGGGACAGGGGGGTGAAAAACTGTTTTTT. Translating gives CASSSPGQGGEKLFF.

The chain employs TRBV2 and TRBJ2-1; 8 nucleotides line up with TRBD1. The CDR3 is made up of 20 amino acids. V shed 7 bases and J 0 bases; nucleotides not matched to a gene: 20. Germline CDR1 SNHLY, CDR2 FYNNEI. CDR3 loop: CASTRRGGRGPPSSYNEQFF. The CDR3 DNA sequence: TGTGCCAGCACCCGAAGAGGCGGCAGGGGGCCCCCGAGCTCCTACAATGAGCAGTTCTTC.

V gene TRBV24-1 combines with J gene TRBJ1-5; 11 bases match TRBD1. Germline V lookup: CDR1 KGHDR, CDR2 SFDVKD. The ends lost 5 bases at V and 2 bases at J; junction bases unmatched: 4. This CDR3 has 16 amino acids. The CDR3 sequence is CATSAGQGDRNQPQHF. In nucleotides, the CDR3 is TGTGCCACCAGTGCGGGACAGGGGGACCGCAATCAGCCCCAGCATTTT.

This clone was detected only a few times. This chain connects TRBV28 to TRBJ1-2; no clear D. The germline CDR1 and CDR2 sequences are MDHEN and SYDVKM. The CDR3 contains 14 residues. The V gene lost 2 bases and the J gene lost 3 bases, with 10 bases spanning the gap. CDR3 bases: TGTGCCAGCAGTTTACCACAGTCCTACTATGGCTACACCTTC. Encoded protein: CASSLPQSYYGYTF.

The CDR3 is CAWSDAGQGNNQPQHF. The CDR3 bases are TGTGCCTGGAGTGACGCCGGGCAGGGTAACAATCAGCCCCAGCATTTT. The rearrangement links TRBV30 to TRBJ1-5, with a possible D match to TRBD1 (5 bases). The germline V gene encodes CDR1 GTSNPN and CDR2 SVGIG (reference sequence). Trimming took off 1 base at V and 3 bases at J, with 16 bases between the two ends. CDR3 length: 16 residues.

In this sample, this clone turned up once. The chain joins TRBV30 to TRBJ2-5; TRBD1 might be the D (6 bases). Trimming removed 2 bases from V and 1 base from J, with 20 bases in between. Germline CDR1 GTSNPN, CDR2 SVGIG (reference sequence). There are 17 residues in the CDR3. CDR3 bases: TGTGCCTGGAGTACCGGTTTAGGACAGCCTACCCAAGAGACCCAGTACTTC. Protein: CAWSTGLGQPTQETQYF.

The chain is built from TRBV6-5 and TRBJ1-6, with D uncertain. V was trimmed by 7 bases and J by 0 bases, leaving 10 bases between them. The CDR3 loop spans 15 amino acids. Germline V gives CDR1 MNHEY, CDR2 SVGAGI. The CDR3 DNA follows: TGTGCCAGCACCCCGGGGAGCTCCTATAATTCACCCCTCCACTTT. Translated, it gives CASTPGSSYNSPLHF.

The chain links TRBV28 to TRBJ1-1; D unresolved. The CDR3 consists of 12 residues. The V gene lost 6 bases and the J gene lost 5 bases, with 10 bases spanning the gap. Germline V gene data show CDR1 as MDHEN and CDR2 as SYDVKM. The CDR3 DNA reads TGTGCCAGCAGCCCAAGCGGAACTGAAGCTTTCTTT. Its protein product is CASSPSGTEAFF.

This clone appeared once. The chain links TRBV19 to TRBJ1-5; a weak D match, TRBD1 (5 bases). V gave up 6 bases and J gave up 2 bases, with 5 bases separating them. The germline V gene encodes CDR1 LNHDA and CDR2 SQIVND (reference sequence). This CDR3 has 12 residues. The CDR3 region has the DNA TGTGCCAGTAGCAGGGGCAATCAGCCCCAGCATTTT. Translation gives CASSRGNQPQHF.

The chain combines TRBV28 with TRBJ1-6; tentative D call: TRBD1 (5 bases). The CDR3 consists of 16 residues. Trimming took 7 bases from V and 4 from J, leaving 17 bases between them. Germline CDR1 and CDR2: MDHEN and SYDVKM. In nucleotides, the CDR3 is TGTGCCAGCAAAGAGCAGGGTCGGTGGTATAATTCACCCCTCCACTTT. Its protein is CASKEQGRWYNSPLHF.

The chain uses TRBV24-1 and TRBJ1-2; TRBD1 matches 8 bases. Germline CDR1 and CDR2: KGHDR and SFDVKD. After removal of 6 bases from V and 6 bases from J, the junction contained 5 bases not matched to a gene. This CDR3 is built from 13 residues. CDR3 in DNA: TGTGCCACCAGTCCGGACAGGGCCCATGGCTACACCTTC. Residues: CATSPDRAHGYTF.

The genes are TRBV2 and TRBJ1-1, with D tentatively TRBD1 (6 bases). The CDR3 extends over 13 amino acids. Germline CDR1 reads SNHLY; CDR2 reads FYNNEI. V was trimmed by 4 bases and J by 1 base, leaving 7 bases between them. As DNA, the CDR3 is TGTGCCAGCAGTGGAGGGGGGAACACTGAAGCTTTCTTT. It yields the protein CASSGGGNTEAFF.

This chain links TRBV9 with TRBJ1-1; D may be TRBD1 (6 bases). The CDR3 loop spans 14 amino acids. V lost 0 bases to trimming and J lost 4 bases, with 10 bases between them. Germline-derived CDR1 and CDR2 are SGDLS and YYNGEE. The CDR3 loop is CASSVAHRVTEAFF. The CDR3 DNA reads as TGTGCCAGCAGCGTAGCTCACAGGGTCACTGAAGCTTTCTTT.

The chain has TRBV11-2 and TRBJ1-2; maybe TRBD1 (5 bases). The CDR3 covers 15 residues. With 3 bases removed from V and 0 bases from J, the gap between germline ends came to 11 bases. CDR1 SGHAT and CDR2 FQNNGV come from the germline V gene. CDR3 DNA: TGTGCCAGCAGCTTGTGGGGGGGGACTAACTATGGCTACACCTTC. It encodes CASSLWGGTNYGYTF.

This sequence joins TRBV14 and TRBJ1-4, with 12 bases fitting TRBD1. This CDR3 is 15 amino acids long. Germline trimming cut 3 bases from V and 10 bases from J; bases unmatched to any gene: 6. Germline V gene data show CDR1 as SGHDN and CDR2 as FVKESK. The CDR3 DNA follows: TGTGCCAGCAGCCAGGGACAGGGGGCGCATTTAAAACTGTTTTTT. Encoded protein: CASSQGQGAHLKLFF.